This passage covers 8 T cell receptor beta chains from one sample sequenced in a study of cytomegalovirus exposure and HLA in healthy donors. Use of 60 Vbeta and 13 Jbeta primers characterized the PCR. Data came from immunoSEQ multiplex PCR; TCRdb stores just in-frame clones and leaves some out. The data hold 110,000 or so clones, with about 68% observed a single time. Sequenced sample: PBMCs. The receptor source for this set is a woman between 40 and 55 years old in good health and CMV-seropositive.

This chain links TRBV4-3 with TRBJ1-6, with D possibly being TRBD1 (5 bases). The germline gives CDR1 LGHNA, CDR2 YSLEER. Trimming removed 0 bases from V and 2 bases from J, with 8 bases in between. This CDR3 region has 16 residues. This CDR3 reads CASSQEATAYNSPLHF. CDR3 DNA: TGCGCCAGCAGCCAAGAAGCGACAGCCTATAATTCACCCCTCCACTTT.

This rearrangement joins TRBV7-2 to TRBJ2-5; possibly TRBD1 for D (7 bases). CDR1 is SGHTA and CDR2 is FQGNSA in the germline V gene. The V end lost 6 bases, the J end lost 4 bases, and 15 bases lay between the germline ends. The CDR3 has 14 residues. The CDR3 DNA follows: TGTGCCAGCAGTTGGAGGGGGCAGCCAGAGACCCAGTACTTC. As protein: CASSWRGQPETQYF.

The chain carries TRBV6-1 and TRBJ1-1; maybe TRBD1 (6 bases). This CDR3 region has 14 residues. The germline gives CDR1 MNHNS, CDR2 SASEGT. Trimming shortened V by 4 bases and J by 1 base, and 10 bases separated the two germline ends. The CDR3 region is CASSAWTANTEAFF. CDR3 DNA sequence: TGTGCCAGCAGTGCTTGGACAGCGAACACTGAAGCTTTCTTT.

This clone was counted a few times. The chain joins TRBV7-9 to TRBJ2-3; 14 nucleotides align to TRBD2. The V segment lost 2 bases and the J segment 4 bases; nucleotides outside the gene matches: 8. Looked up from germline, CDR1 is SEHNR and CDR2 is FQNEAQ (reference sequence). The CDR3 has 18 amino acids. The CDR3 nucleotides are TGTGCCAGCAGCTTACCTACGACTAGCGGGAGGGGGCCAGATACGCAGTATTTT. Residues: CASSLPTTSGRGPDTQYF.

This chain uses TRBV9 with TRBJ2-2; the D gene is possibly TRBD2 (5 bases). The ends were cut back, 0 bases at V and 4 bases at J, with 10 bases in the middle. The length of the CDR3 is 15 residues. The germline CDR1 and CDR2 sequences are SGDLS and YYNGEE. DNA for the CDR3: TGTGCCAGCAGCGTAGGGGCTAGCTCCACCGGGGAGCTGTTTTTT. Encoded protein: CASSVGASSTGELFF.

As regards this clone: One junction end does not reproduce the germline sequence, and a read error may be involved. The chain employs TRBV7-9 and TRBJ1-2, with a tentative D call TRBD1 (6 bases). CDR1 is SEHNR, CDR2 FQNEAQ, per germline (reference sequence). This CDR3 has 16 amino acids. CDR3 loop: CSSSHRHRAENYGYTF. Written as DNA, the CDR3 is TGTTCCAGCAGCCATCGCCACAGGGCGGAGAACTATGGCTACACCTTC.

The chain has TRBV4-1 and TRBJ1-2; 7 bases line up with TRBD1. Per germline, CDR1 MGHRA and CDR2 YSYEKL. The CDR3 contains 16 residues. With V trimmed by 2 bases and J by 1 base, 7 bases remained unmatched. The CDR3 protein is CASSQPTQGVNYGYTF. As DNA, the CDR3 is TGCGCCAGCAGCCAACCCACCCAGGGGGTTAACTATGGCTACACCTTC.

The chain joins TRBV4-1 to TRBJ1-2, with 8 positions matching TRBD1. There are 12 residues in the CDR3. From germline, CDR1 is MGHRA and CDR2 YSYEKL. V was clipped by 5 bases and J by 4 bases; unmatched bases: 0. CDR3 in amino acids: CASSGQGYGYTF. In DNA form, the CDR3 reads TGCGCCAGCAGCGGACAGGGCTATGGCTACACCTTC.